Below, 11 T cell receptor beta chains from the same sample are listed, as sequenced in a study of blood T cell repertoires in COVID-19. Repertoires were generated with immunoSEQ multiplex PCR, while TCRdb's copy carries only in-frame clones and drops some. There are over 150,000 clones in the sample; just under 90% occur only once, and 10% to 13% lies in the top ten. Sequencing was carried out using peripheral blood. Source of these receptors: a woman aged 70-85 years with COVID-19, enrolled during active disease.

The chain uses TRBV11-3 and TRBJ2-6; 7 bases are a match to TRBD1. Germline V gene data show CDR1 as SGHNT and CDR2 as YENEEA. The CDR3 spans 17 residues. Trimming removed 5 bases from V and 0 bases from J; junction bases left unmatched: 7. The CDR3 DNA follows: TGTGCCAGCAGCAAAGGGACAGAAAGCTCTGGGGCCAACGTCCTGACTTTC. Amino acids: CASSKGTESSGANVLTF.

The chain combines TRBV2 with TRBJ1-2; 8 positions match TRBD1. V lost 2 bases to trimming and J lost 0 bases; unmatched junction nucleotides: 5. The CDR3 is 16 amino acids. Germline loops: CDR1 SNHLY, CDR2 FYNNEI. CDR3 sequence: CASSERRTGSNYGYTF. The CDR3, as DNA: TGTGCCAGCAGTGAACGGCGGACAGGGTCTAACTATGGCTACACCTTC. Full variable domain (rest looked up from reference TRBV2 and TRBJ1-2): EPEVTQTPSHQVTQMGQEVILRCVPISNHLYFYWYRQILGQKVEFLVSFYNNEISEKSEIFDDQFSVERPDGSNFTLKIRSTKLEDSAMYFCASSERRTGSNYGYTFGSGTRLTVV.

The V gene is TRBV18, the J gene TRBJ2-7, with 8 bases lining up with TRBD1. From germline, CDR1 is KGHSH and CDR2 LQKENI. The J segment lost 2 bases and the V segment lost 3 bases, leaving 3 bases of the junction unmatched. The CDR3 contains 14 residues. The CDR3 protein is CASSPGQVTYEQYF. The CDR3 DNA is TGTGCCAGCTCACCGGGACAGGTAACCTACGAGCAGTACTTC.

V is TRBV11-3 and J is TRBJ2-1; 8 positions agree with TRBD2. V lost 1 base, J lost 8 bases, and 4 bases stayed unmatched. The CDR3 contains 14 residues. In germline, CDR1 is SGHNT, CDR2 YENEEA. CDR3 nucleotides: TGTGCCAGCAGCTTAGTAGCGGGGTCCGATGAGCAGTTCTTC. Its protein is CASSLVAGSDEQFF.

The V gene is TRBV3-1 (or the pseudogene TRBV3-2), the J gene TRBJ2-5; 13 bases match TRBD2. The germline CDR1 and CDR2 sequences are LGHDT and YNNKEL (reference sequence). The ends lost 4 bases at V and 5 bases at J; junction bases unmatched: 7. The CDR3 runs to 16 residues. The CDR3 protein is CASSPTSGGPGETQYF. The CDR3, as DNA: TGTGCCAGCAGCCCGACTAGCGGGGGGCCGGGGGAGACCCAGTACTTC.

V and J are TRBV2 and TRBJ1-6, with 9 bases lining up with TRBD1. The CDR3 spans 15 residues. Per germline, CDR1 SNHLY and CDR2 FYNNEI. The V gene end was trimmed by 5 bases and the J gene end by 7 bases; junction bases not matched to a gene: 6. CDR3 nucleotides: TGTGCCAGCAGTACAGGGGGCGCGGGGAATTCACCCCTCCACTTT. The encoded protein is CASSTGGAGNSPLHF. The whole variable domain, filled in from reference TRBV2 and TRBJ1-6, reads EPEVTQTPSHQVTQMGQEVILRCVPISNHLYFYWYRQILGQKVEFLVSFYNNEISEKSEIFDDQFSVERPDGSNFTLKIRSTKLEDSAMYFCASSTGGAGNSPLHFGNGTRLTVT.

The V gene is TRBV5-5, the J gene TRBJ1-1; 7 bases line up with TRBD1. CDR3 size: 16 residues. V shed 4 bases and J 2 bases; nucleotides not matched to a gene: 11. Germline V gives CDR1 SGHKS, CDR2 YYEKEE (reference sequence). As DNA, the CDR3 is TGTGCCAGCAGCCCGCTGGTGACAGGGTCAAACACTGAAGCTTTCTTT. Translation: CASSPLVTGSNTEAFF. The variable domain in full, completed from reference TRBV5-5 and TRBJ1-1, reads DAGVTQSPTHLIKTRGQQVTLRCSPISGHKSVSWYQQVLGQGPQFIFQYYEKEERGRGNFPDRFSARQFPNYSSELNVNALLLGDSALYLCASSPLVTGSNTEAFFGQGTRLTVV.

The chain recombines TRBV5-1 with TRBJ2-1, with 11 positions matching TRBD2. The CDR3 has 17 amino acids. Per germline, CDR1 SGHRS and CDR2 YFSETQ. V lost 3 bases and J lost 2; bases outside the gene matches: 7. CDR3 sequence reads: CASSSSLAGGTYNEQFF. CDR3 DNA sequence: TGCGCCAGCAGCTCCTCGCTAGCGGGGGGCACCTACAATGAGCAGTTCTTC.

The gene calls are TRBV2 and TRBJ1-2, with D maybe TRBD1 (5 bases). The CDR3 has 13 amino acids. CDR1 SNHLY and CDR2 FYNNEI come from the germline V gene. V was pared by 3 bases and J by 3 bases, with 8 bases between. The CDR3 nucleotides are TGTGCCAGCAGTGATCAGGGATACTATGGCTACACCTTC. This encodes CASSDQGYYGYTF.

The CDR3 nucleotides are TGTGCCAGCAGCCAGGTGACTTTCAACGAGCAGTACTTC. Residues: CASSQVTFNEQYF. V and J are TRBV3-1 (or the pseudogene TRBV3-2) and TRBJ2-7, with D hard to call. The germline V and J ends were trimmed by 3 bases and 5 bases, with 11 bases remaining between them. This CDR3 region has 13 residues. Per the germline V gene, CDR1 is LGHDT and CDR2 is YNNKEL (reference sequence).

V usage is TRBV30 and J usage is TRBJ2-3; TRBD1 matches 8 bases. CDR3 length equals 14 residues. V lost 5 bases and J lost 2; bases outside the gene matches: 6. Per the germline V gene, CDR1 is GTSNPN and CDR2 is SVGIG (reference sequence). CDR3 sequence reads: CAWSLGQVTDTQYF. For the CDR3, the DNA is TGTGCCTGGTCACTGGGACAGGTCACAGATACGCAGTATTTT.